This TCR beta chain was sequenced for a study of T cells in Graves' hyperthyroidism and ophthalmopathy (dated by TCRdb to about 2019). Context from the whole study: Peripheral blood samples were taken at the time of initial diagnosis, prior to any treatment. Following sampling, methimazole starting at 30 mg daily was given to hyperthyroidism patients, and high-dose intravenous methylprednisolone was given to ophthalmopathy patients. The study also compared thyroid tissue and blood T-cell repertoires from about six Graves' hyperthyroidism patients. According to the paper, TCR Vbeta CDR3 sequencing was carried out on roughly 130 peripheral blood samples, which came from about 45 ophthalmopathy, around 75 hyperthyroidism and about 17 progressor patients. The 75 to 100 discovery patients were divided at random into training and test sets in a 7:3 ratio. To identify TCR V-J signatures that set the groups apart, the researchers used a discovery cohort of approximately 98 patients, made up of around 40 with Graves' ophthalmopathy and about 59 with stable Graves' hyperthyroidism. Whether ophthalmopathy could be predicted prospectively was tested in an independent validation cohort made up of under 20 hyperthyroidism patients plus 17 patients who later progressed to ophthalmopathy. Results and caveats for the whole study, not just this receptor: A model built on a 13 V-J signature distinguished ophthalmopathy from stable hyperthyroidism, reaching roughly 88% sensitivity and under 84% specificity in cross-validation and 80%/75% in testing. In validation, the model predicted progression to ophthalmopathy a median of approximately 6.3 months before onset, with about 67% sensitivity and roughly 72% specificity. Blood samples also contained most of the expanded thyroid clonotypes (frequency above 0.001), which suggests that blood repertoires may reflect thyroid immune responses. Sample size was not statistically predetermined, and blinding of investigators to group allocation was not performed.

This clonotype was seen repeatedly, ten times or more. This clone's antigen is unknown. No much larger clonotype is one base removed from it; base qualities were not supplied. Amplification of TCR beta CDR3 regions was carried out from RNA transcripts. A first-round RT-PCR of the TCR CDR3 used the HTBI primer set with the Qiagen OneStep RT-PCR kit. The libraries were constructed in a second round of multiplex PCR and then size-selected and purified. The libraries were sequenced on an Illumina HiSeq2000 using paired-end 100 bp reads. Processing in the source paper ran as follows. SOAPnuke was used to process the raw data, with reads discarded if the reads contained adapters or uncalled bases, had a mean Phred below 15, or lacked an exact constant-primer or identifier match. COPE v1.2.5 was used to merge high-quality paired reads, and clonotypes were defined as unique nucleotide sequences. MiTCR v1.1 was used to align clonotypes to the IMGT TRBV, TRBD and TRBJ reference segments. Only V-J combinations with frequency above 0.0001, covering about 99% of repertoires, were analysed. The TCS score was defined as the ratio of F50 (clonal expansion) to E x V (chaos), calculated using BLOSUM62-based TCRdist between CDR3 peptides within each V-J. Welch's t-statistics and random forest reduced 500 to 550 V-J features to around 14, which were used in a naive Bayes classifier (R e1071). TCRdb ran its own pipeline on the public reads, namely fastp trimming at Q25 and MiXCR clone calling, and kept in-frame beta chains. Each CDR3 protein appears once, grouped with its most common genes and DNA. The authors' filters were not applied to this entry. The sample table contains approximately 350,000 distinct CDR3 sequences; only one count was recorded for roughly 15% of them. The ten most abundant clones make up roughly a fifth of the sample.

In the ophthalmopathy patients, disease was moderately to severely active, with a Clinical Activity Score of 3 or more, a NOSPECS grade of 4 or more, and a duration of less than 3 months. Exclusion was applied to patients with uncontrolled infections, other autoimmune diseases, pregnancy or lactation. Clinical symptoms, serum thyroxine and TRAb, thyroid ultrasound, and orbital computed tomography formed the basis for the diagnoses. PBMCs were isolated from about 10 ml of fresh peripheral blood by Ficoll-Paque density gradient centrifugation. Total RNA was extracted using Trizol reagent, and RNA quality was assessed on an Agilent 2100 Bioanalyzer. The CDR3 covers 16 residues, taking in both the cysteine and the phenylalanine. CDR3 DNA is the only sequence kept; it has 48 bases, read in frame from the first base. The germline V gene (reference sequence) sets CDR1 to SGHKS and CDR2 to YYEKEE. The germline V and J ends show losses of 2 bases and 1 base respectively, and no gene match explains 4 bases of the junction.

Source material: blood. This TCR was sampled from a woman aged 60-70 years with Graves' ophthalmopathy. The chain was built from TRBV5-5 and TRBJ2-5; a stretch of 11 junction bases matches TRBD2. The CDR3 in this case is CASSFGLAGPQETQYF. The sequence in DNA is TGTGCCAGCAGCTTCGGACTAGCGGGTCCCCAAGAGACCCAGTACTTC.